This TCR beta chain originates from a study of blood T cell repertoires in COVID-19. About the research overall: In each case, the material was cDNA or gDNA derived from T cells, B-cell-depleted T cells, or PBMCs.

This CDR3 has 15 amino acids. Trimming left V 2 bases short and J 6 bases short, with 15 bases between. Germline V gene sequence: CDR1 SGHRS, CDR2 YFSETQ. This clone was recorded only once. The method was immunoSEQ multiplex PCR; TCRdb's version includes in-frame clones alone and lacks a portion of them. The sample lists 250,000 to 350,000 clones, approximately 86% occurring once. The specimen was peripheral blood. The receptor was isolated from a young woman who had recovered from COVID-19. This rearrangement joins TRBV5-1 to TRBJ2-1, with unresolved D. CDR3 nucleotides: TGCGCCAGCAGCTTTAACGCCCCGGCAGGCAATGAGCAGTTCTTC. Translation gives CASSFNAPAGNEQFF. The whole variable domain, filled in from reference TRBV5-1 and TRBJ2-1, reads KAGVTQTPRYLIKTRGQQVTLSCSPISGHRSVSWYQQTPGQGLQFLFEYFSETQRNKGNFPGRFSGRQFSNSRSEMNVSTLELGDSALYLCASSFNAPAGNEQFFGPGTRLTVL.